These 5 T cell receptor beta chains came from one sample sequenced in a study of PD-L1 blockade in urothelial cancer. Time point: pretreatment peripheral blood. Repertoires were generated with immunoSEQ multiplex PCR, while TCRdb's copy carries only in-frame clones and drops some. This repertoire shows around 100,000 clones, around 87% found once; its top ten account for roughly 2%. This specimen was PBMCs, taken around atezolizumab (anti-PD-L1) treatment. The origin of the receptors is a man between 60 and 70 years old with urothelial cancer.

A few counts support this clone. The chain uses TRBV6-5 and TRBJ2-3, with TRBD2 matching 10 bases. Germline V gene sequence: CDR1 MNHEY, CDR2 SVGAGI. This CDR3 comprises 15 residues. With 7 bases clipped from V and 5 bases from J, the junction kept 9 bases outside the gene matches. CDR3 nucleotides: TGTGCCAGCAAACTCAGCGGGAGGGCCTTAGATACGCAGTATTTT. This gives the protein CASKLSGRALDTQYF.

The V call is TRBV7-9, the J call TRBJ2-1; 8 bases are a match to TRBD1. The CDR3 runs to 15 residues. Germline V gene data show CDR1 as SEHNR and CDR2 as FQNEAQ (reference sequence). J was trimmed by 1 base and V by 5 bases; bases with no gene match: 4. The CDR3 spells CASSPDRGSYNEQFF. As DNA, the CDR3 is TGTGCCAGCAGCCCCGACAGGGGATCCTACAATGAGCAGTTCTTC.

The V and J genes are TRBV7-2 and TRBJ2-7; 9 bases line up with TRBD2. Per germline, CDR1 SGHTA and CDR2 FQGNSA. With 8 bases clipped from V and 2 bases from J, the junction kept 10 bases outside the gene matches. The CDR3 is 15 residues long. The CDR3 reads CASLPSGDGAYEQYF. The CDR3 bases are TGTGCCAGCCTCCCTAGCGGGGATGGAGCCTACGAGCAGTACTTC.

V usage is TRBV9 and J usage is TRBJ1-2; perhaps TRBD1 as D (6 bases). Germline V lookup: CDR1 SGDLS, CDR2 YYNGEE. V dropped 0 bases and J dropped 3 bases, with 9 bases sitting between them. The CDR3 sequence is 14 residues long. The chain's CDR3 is CASSVVDSYYGYTF. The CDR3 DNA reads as TGTGCCAGCAGCGTAGTGGACAGTTACTATGGCTACACCTTC.

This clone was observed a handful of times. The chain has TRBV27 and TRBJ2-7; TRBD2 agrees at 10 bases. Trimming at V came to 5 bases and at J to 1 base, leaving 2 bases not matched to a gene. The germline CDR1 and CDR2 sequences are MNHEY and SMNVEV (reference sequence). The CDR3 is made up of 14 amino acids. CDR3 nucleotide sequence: TGTGCCAGCAGTCGGACTAGCGGTTCCTACGAGCAGTACTTC. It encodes CASSRTSGSYEQYF.